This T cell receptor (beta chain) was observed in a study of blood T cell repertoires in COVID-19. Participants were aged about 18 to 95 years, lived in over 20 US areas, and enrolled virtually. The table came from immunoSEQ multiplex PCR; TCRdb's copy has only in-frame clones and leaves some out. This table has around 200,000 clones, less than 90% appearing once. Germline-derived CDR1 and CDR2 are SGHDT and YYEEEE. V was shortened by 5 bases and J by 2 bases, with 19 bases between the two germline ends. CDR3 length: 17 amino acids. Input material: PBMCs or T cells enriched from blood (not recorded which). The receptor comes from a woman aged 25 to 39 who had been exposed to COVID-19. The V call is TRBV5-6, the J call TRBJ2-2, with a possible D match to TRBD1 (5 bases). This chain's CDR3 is CASSPKISGRNTGELFF. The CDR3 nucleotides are TGTGCCAGCAGTCCGAAAATATCAGGGCGCAACACCGGGGAGCTGTTTTTT.